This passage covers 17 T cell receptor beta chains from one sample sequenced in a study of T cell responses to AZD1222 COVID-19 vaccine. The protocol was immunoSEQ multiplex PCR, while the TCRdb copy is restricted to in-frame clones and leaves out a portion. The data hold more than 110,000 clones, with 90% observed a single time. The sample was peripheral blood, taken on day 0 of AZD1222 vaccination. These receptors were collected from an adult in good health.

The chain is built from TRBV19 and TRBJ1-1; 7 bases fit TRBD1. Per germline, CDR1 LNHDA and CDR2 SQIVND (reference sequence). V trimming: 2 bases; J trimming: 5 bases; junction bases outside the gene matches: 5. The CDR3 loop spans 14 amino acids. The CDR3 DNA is TGTGCCAGTAGTATAACAGGGGCCGGTACTGAAGCTTTCTTT. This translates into CASSITGAGTEAFF.

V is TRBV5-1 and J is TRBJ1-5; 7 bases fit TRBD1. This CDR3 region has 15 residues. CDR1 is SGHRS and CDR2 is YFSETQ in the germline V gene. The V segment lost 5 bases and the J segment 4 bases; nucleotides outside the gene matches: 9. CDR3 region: CASRPTRDSNQPQHF. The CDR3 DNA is TGCGCCAGCAGACCTACCCGGGACAGTAATCAGCCCCAGCATTTT.

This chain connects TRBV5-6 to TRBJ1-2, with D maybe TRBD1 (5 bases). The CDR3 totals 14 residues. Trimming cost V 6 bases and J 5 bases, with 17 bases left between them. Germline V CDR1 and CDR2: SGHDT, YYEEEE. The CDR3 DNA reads TGTGCCAGCAAGTACACAGGAGCTACTTATGGCTACACCTTC. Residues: CASKYTGATYGYTF.

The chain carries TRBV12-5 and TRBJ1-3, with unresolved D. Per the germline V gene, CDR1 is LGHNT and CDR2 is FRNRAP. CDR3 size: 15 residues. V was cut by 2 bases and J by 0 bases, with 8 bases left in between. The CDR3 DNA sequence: TGTGCTAGTGGTTTGCTACAACACTCTGGAAACACCATATATTTT. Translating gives CASGLLQHSGNTIYF.

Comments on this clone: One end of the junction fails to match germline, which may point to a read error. The CDR3 is CASSLRILSDEQYF. CDR3 sequence (DNA): TGTGCCAGCAGCTTAAGGATTCTCTCCGACGAGCAGTACTTC. The chain links TRBV11-2 to TRBJ2-7; D is undetermined. This CDR3 has 14 amino acids. From germline, CDR1 is SGHAT and CDR2 FQNNGV.

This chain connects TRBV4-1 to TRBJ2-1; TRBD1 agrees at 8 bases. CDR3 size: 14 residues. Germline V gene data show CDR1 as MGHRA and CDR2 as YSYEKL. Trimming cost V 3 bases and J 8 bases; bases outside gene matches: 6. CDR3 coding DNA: TGCGCCAGCAGCCAGCCGACAGGGGTGGATGAGCAGTTCTTC. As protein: CASSQPTGVDEQFF.

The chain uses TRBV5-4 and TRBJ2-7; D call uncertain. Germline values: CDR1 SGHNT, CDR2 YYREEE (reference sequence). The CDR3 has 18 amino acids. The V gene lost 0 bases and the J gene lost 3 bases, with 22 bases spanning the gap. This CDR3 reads CASSLGSYLLIDHYEQYF. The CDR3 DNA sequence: TGTGCCAGCAGCTTGGGCAGTTACCTTTTGATTGACCACTACGAGCAGTACTTC.

DNA for the CDR3: TGTGCCACCAGGGACGGGGAGACCCAGTACTTC. This codes for CATRDGETQYF. The J gene is TRBJ2-5, the V gene TRBV24-1, with D unresolved. The V gene's germline CDR1 is KGHDR and CDR2 SFDVKD. Trimming shortened V by 7 bases and J by 5 bases, and 7 bases separated the two germline ends. The CDR3 has 11 residues.

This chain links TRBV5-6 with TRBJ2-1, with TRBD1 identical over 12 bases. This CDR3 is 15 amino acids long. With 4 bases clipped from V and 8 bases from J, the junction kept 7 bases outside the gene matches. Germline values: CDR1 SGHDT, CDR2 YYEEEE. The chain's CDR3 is CASSQGQGAIYEQFF. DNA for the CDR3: TGTGCCAGCAGCCAGGGACAGGGGGCTATCTATGAGCAGTTCTTC.

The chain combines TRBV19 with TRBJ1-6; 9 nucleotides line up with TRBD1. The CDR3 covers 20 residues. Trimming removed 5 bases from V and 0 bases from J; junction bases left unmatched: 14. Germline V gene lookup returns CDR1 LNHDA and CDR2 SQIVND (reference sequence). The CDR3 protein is CASSLIPGQGESSYNSPLHF. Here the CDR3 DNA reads TGTGCCAGTAGTCTCATACCGGGACAGGGTGAGAGCTCCTATAATTCACCCCTCCACTTT.

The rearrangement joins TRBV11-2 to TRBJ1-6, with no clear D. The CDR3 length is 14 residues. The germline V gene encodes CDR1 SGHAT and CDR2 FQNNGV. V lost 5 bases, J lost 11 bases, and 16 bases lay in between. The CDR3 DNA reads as TGTGCCAGCAGCGAGGCGCTGATGGGCCCACCCCTCCACTTT. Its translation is CASSEALMGPPLHF. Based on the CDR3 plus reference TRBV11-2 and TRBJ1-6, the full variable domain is EAGVAQSPRYKIIEKRQSVAFWCNPISGHATLYWYQQILGQGPKLLIQFQNNGVVDDSQLPKDRFSAERLKGVDSTLKIQPAKLEDSAVYLCASSEALMGPPLHFGNGTRLTVT.

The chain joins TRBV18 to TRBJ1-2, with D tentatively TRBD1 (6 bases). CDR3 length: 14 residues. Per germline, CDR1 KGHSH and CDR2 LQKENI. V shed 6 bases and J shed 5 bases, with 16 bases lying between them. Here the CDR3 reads CASSPGTSPYGYTF. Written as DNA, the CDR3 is TGTGCCAGCTCTCCCGGGACATCCCCATATGGCTACACCTTC.

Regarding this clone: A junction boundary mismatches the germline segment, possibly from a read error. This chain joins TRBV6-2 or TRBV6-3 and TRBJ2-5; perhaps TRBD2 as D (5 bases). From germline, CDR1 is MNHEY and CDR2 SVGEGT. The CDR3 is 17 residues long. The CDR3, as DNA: TGTGCCAGCACTTACCACCCGACTATCACGTACCAAGAGACCCAGTACTTC. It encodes CASTYHPTITYQETQYF.

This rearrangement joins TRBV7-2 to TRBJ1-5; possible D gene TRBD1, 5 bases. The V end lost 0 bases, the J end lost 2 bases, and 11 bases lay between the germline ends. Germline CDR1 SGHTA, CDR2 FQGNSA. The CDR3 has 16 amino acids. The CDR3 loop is CASSLARDQGNQPQHF. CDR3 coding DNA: TGTGCCAGCAGCTTAGCCAGGGACCAGGGCAATCAGCCCCAGCATTTT.

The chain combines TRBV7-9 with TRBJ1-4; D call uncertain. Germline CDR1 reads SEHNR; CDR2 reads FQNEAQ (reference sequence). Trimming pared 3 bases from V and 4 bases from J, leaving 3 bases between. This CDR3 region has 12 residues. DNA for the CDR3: TGTGCCAGCAGCTTTAGTAATGAAAAACTGTTTTTT. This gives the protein CASSFSNEKLFF. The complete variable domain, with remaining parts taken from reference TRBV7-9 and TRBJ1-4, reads DTGVSQNPRHKITKRGQNVTFRCDPISEHNRLYWYRQTLGQGPEFLTYFQNEAQLEKSRLLSDRFSAERPKGSFSTLEIQRTEQGDSAMYLCASSFSNEKLFFGSGTQLSVL.

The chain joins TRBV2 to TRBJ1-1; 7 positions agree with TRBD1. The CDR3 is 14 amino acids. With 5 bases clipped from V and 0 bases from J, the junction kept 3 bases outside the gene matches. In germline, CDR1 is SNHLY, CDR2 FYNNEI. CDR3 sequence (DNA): TGTGCCAGCAGTACCGGGACAGTGAACACTGAAGCTTTCTTT. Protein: CASSTGTVNTEAFF. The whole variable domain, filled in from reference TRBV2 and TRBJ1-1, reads EPEVTQTPSHQVTQMGQEVILRCVPISNHLYFYWYRQILGQKVEFLVSFYNNEISEKSEIFDDQFSVERPDGSNFTLKIRSTKLEDSAMYFCASSTGTVNTEAFFGQGTRLTVV.

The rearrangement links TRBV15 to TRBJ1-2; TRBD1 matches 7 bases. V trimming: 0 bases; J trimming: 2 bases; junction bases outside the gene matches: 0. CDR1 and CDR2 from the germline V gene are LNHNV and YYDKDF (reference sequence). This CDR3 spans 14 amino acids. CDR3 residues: CATSREQGNYGYTF. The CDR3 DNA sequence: TGTGCCACCAGCAGAGAACAGGGGAACTATGGCTACACCTTC.